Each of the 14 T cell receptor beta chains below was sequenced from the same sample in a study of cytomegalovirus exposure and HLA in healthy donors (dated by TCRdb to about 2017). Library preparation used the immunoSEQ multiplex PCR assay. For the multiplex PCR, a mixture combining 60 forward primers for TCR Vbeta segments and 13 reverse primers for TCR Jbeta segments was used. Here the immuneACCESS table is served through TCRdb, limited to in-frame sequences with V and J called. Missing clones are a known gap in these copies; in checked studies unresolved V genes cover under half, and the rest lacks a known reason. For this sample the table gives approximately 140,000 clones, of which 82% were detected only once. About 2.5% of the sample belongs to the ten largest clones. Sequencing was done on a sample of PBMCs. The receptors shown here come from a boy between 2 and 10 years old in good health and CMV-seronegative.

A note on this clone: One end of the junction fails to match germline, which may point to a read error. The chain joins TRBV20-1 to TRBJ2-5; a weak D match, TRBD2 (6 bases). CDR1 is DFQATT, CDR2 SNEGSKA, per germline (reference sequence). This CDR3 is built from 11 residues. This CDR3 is CSAASGGLCNF. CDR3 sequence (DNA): TGCAGTGCCGCCTCCGGGGGTTTATGTAACTTC.

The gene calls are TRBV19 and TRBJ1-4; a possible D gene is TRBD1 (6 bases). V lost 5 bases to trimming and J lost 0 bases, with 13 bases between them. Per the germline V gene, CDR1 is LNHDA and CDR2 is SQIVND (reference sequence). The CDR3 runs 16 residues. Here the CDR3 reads CASSDVRTATNEKLFF. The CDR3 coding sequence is TGTGCCAGTAGTGACGTTAGGACAGCAACTAATGAAAAACTGTTTTTT.

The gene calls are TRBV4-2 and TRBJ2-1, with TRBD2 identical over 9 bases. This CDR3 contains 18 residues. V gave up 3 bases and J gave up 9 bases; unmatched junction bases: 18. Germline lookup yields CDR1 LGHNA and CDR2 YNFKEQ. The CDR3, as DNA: TGTGCCAGCAGCCACTCAAAGGGATCTAGCGGGGAGAGTATTGAGCAGTTCTTC. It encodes CASSHSKGSSGESIEQFF.

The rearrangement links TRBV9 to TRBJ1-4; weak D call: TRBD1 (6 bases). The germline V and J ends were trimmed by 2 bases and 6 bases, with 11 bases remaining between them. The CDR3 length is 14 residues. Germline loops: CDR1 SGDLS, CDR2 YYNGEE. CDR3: CASSVSGGHEKLFF. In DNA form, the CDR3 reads TGTGCCAGCAGCGTTTCGGGGGGGCATGAAAAACTGTTTTTT.

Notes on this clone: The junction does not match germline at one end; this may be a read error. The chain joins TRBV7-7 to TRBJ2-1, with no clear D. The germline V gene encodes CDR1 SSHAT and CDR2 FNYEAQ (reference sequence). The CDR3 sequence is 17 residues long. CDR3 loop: CASSLLAASLSYNEQFF. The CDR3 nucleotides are TGTGCTAGCAGCTTACTTGCGGCCAGCCTCTCCTACAATGAGCAGTTCTTC.

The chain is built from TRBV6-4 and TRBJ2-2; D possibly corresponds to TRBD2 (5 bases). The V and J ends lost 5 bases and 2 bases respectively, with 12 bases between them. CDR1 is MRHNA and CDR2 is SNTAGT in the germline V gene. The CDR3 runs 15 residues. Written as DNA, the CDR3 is TGTGCCAGCAGTTTCTCAGGAGGAAACACCGGGGAGCTGTTTTTT. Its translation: CASSFSGGNTGELFF.

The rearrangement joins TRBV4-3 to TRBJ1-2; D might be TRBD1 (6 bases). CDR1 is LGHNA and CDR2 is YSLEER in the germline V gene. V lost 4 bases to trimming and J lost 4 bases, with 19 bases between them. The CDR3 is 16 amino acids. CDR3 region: CASSRNKGGLGYGYTF. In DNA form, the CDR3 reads TGCGCCAGCAGCCGGAATAAAGGGGGACTAGGCTATGGCTACACCTTC.

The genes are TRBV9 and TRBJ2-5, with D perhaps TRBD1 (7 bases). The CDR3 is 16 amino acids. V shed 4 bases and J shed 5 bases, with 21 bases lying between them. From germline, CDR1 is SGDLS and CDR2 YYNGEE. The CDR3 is CASSLRPGGGGETQYF. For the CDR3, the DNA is TGTGCCAGCAGCCTTAGACCGGGCGGAGGGGGCGAGACCCAGTACTTC.

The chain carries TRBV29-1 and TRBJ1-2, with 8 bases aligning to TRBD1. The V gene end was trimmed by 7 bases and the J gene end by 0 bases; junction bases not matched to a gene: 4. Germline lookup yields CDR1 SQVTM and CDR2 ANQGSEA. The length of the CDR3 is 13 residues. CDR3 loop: CSAGTGPNYGYTF. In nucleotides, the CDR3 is TGCAGCGCTGGGACAGGCCCTAACTATGGCTACACCTTC.

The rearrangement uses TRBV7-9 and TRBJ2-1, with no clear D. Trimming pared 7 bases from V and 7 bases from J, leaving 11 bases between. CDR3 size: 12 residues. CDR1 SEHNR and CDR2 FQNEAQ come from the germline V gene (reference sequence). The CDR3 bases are TGTGCCAGCACCGGAGTGGCAAATGAGCAGTTCTTC. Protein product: CASTGVANEQFF.

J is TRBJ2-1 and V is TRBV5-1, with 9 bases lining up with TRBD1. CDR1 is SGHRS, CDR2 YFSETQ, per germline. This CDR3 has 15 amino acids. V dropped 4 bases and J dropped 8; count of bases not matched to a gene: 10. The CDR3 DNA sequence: TGCGCCAGCAGCGCCCATCGGGGACAGGGTTATGAGCAGTTCTTC. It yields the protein CASSAHRGQGYEQFF.

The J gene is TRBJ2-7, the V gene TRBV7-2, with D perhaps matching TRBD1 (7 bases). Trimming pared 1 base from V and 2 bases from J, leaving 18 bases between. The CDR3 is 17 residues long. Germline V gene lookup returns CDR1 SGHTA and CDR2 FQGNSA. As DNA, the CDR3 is TGTGCCAGCAGCTTAGGGGGGGCCCGGGACAGAGCCTACGAGCAGTACTTC. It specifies CASSLGGARDRAYEQYF.

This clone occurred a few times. For the CDR3, the DNA is TGTGCCAGCAGTACCGGGTTGGGAACTAATGAAAAACTGTTTTTT. Translated, it gives CASSTGLGTNEKLFF. This sequence joins TRBV6-1 and TRBJ1-4; D unclear. CDR1 MNHNS and CDR2 SASEGT come from the germline V gene. This CDR3 contains 15 residues. Trimming took 5 bases from V and 1 from J, leaving 11 bases between them.

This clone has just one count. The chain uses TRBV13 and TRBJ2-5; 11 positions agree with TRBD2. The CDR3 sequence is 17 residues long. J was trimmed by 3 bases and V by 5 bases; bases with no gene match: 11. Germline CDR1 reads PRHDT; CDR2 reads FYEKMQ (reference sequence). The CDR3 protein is CASSQARGTSGKETQYF. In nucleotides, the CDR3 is TGTGCCAGCAGCCAGGCTAGGGGGACTAGCGGTAAAGAGACCCAGTACTTC.